The 27 T cell receptor beta chains below all came from one sample that was sequenced in a study of blood T cell repertoires in COVID-19. TCRdb's table, derived via immunoSEQ multiplex PCR, lists solely in-frame clones and lacks some. In the table there are about 60,000 clones, more than 70% of which are singletons. Sequencing input: peripheral blood. These receptors all come from a human donor in a cohort sampled during active COVID-19.

The rearrangement joins TRBV3-1 (or the pseudogene TRBV3-2) to TRBJ2-5, with D tentatively TRBD2 (6 bases). V was cut by 4 bases and J by 1 base, with 7 bases left in between. Looked up from germline, CDR1 is LGHDT and CDR2 is YNNKEL (reference sequence). This CDR3 comprises 13 residues. CDR3 loop: CASSRGLQETQYF. The CDR3 coding sequence is TGTGCCAGCAGCCGGGGACTCCAAGAGACCCAGTACTTC.

The V and J genes are TRBV3-1 (or the pseudogene TRBV3-2) and TRBJ2-3, with 12 positions matching TRBD2. Germline V gives CDR1 LGHDT, CDR2 YNNKEL (reference sequence). J lost 4 bases, V lost 3 bases, and 11 bases had no gene match. The CDR3 is 18 residues long. CDR3 sequence reads: CASSHPQAASGRADTQYF. The DNA of the CDR3 is TGTGCCAGCAGCCACCCCCAAGCGGCTAGCGGGAGGGCAGATACGCAGTATTTT.

This chain joins TRBV6-1 and TRBJ2-7; D ambiguous. Between the trimmed V and J ends, which lost 3 bases and 0 bases, there was a span of 12 bases. Germline lookup yields CDR1 MNHNS and CDR2 SASEGT. CDR3 length: 15 amino acids. The CDR3 spells CASSEKGGSSYEQYF. The CDR3 nucleotides are TGTGCCAGCAGTGAGAAAGGCGGCAGCTCCTACGAGCAGTACTTC.

The chain employs TRBV6-4 and TRBJ2-1, with D possibly being TRBD2 (6 bases). Germline CDR1 is MRHNA and CDR2 is SNTAGT. Trimming stripped 4 bases from V and 8 bases from J, with 12 bases between. The CDR3 extends over 13 amino acids. The CDR3 nucleotides are TGTGCCAGCAGTGTTACAGGAGGGGATGAGCAGTTCTTC. Its protein product is CASSVTGGDEQFF.

The V and J genes are TRBV24-1 and TRBJ2-1; TRBD2 agrees at 12 bases. This CDR3 region has 17 residues. J was trimmed by 3 bases and V by 2 bases; bases with no gene match: 4. The germline V gene has CDR1 KGHDR and CDR2 SFDVKD. The CDR3 DNA reads as TGTGCCACCAGTGATTCTAGCGGGAGGGCCGGCTACAATGAGCAGTTCTTC. Amino acids: CATSDSSGRAGYNEQFF.

The chain links TRBV5-1 to TRBJ1-1; tentatively, D is TRBD1 (6 bases). V lost 0 bases and J lost 0, with 12 bases in between. Germline values: CDR1 SGHRS, CDR2 YFSETQ. CDR3 length: 16 residues. The CDR3 sequence is CASSLEGQRMNTEAFF. CDR3 bases: TGCGCCAGCAGCTTGGAAGGACAGAGAATGAACACTGAAGCTTTCTTT.

This clone was seen a single time. The chain is built from TRBV4-1 and TRBJ2-7, with 9 bases that match TRBD1. The V gene's germline CDR1 is MGHRA and CDR2 YSYEKL. V shed 1 base, J shed 2 bases, and the junction held 0 bases outside the gene matches. This CDR3 has 14 amino acids. The CDR3 sequence: CASSQGDRAYEQYF. DNA for the CDR3: TGCGCCAGCAGCCAAGGGGACAGGGCCTACGAGCAGTACTTC.

The chain has TRBV28 and TRBJ2-5; D is perhaps TRBD1 (6 bases). The germline V and J ends were trimmed by 2 bases and 5 bases, with 12 bases remaining between them. Germline values: CDR1 MDHEN, CDR2 SYDVKM. This CDR3 is 14 amino acids long. The CDR3 loop reads CASSLKRGTETQYF. The CDR3 nucleotides are TGTGCCAGCAGTTTAAAGAGGGGGACGGAGACCCAGTACTTC.

This chain links TRBV5-1 with TRBJ1-1; D might be TRBD1 (5 bases). This CDR3 contains 14 residues. V was cut by 1 base and J by 1 base, with 8 bases left in between. Germline lookup yields CDR1 SGHRS and CDR2 YFSETQ. This CDR3 reads CASSLTGGNTEAFF. The CDR3 DNA follows: TGCGCCAGCAGCTTGACGGGGGGGAACACTGAAGCTTTCTTT.

In this sample, this clone is medium-sized. The gene calls are TRBV5-5 and TRBJ2-2, with 11 bases fitting TRBD2. V was clipped by 4 bases and J by 4 bases; unmatched bases: 9. Per the germline V gene, CDR1 is SGHKS and CDR2 is YYEKEE (reference sequence). The CDR3 loop spans 17 amino acids. The CDR3 spells CASSLIAGGPVTGELFF. CDR3 coding DNA: TGTGCCAGCAGCCTCATAGCGGGGGGGCCAGTCACCGGGGAGCTGTTTTTT.

Regarding this clone: One end of the junction varies from germline; a read error may be responsible. The gene calls are TRBV7-2 and TRBJ1-1; a weak D match, TRBD1 (5 bases). Germline V lookup: CDR1 SGHTA, CDR2 FQGNSA. The CDR3 spans 12 residues. CDR3 in amino acids: CASSLEGTAAFF. CDR3 DNA sequence: TGTGCCAGCAGCTTAGAGGGGACTGCAGCTTTCTTT. The variable domain in full, completed from reference TRBV7-2 and TRBJ1-1, reads GAGVSQSPSNKVTEKGKDVELRCDPISGHTALYWYRQSLGQGLEFLIYFQGNSAPDKSGLPSDRFSAERTGGSVSTLTIQRTQQEDSAVYLCASSLEGTAAFFGQGTRLTVV.

The CDR3 region is CASSQDLIRNSPLHF. In nucleotides, the CDR3 is TGTGCCAGCAGCCAAGATCTTATCCGGAATTCACCCCTCCACTTT. The genes are TRBV14 and TRBJ1-6; no clear D. This CDR3 spans 15 amino acids. Germline V CDR1 and CDR2: SGHDN, FVKESK. The ends were cut back, 0 bases at V and 7 bases at J, with 10 bases in the middle.

The V call is TRBV4-2, the J call TRBJ1-3, with D perhaps TRBD1 (5 bases). There are 18 residues in the CDR3. V lost 6 bases, J lost 4 bases, and 25 bases lay in between. The germline gives CDR1 LGHNA, CDR2 YNFKEQ. The CDR3 nucleotides are TGTGCCAGCAGTACCGTTTTTTTCGCAGGGTACTTCGGAAACACCATATATTTT. This encodes CASSTVFFAGYFGNTIYF.

The rearrangement joins TRBV11-2 to TRBJ1-6, with D possibly being TRBD1 (6 bases). This CDR3 is 15 amino acids long. V lost 3 bases and J lost 7, with 13 bases in between. The germline V gene has CDR1 SGHAT and CDR2 FQNNGV. CDR3 bases: TGTGCCAGCAGCTTTGGATTTCAGGGGAATTCACCCCTCCACTTT. This sequence encodes CASSFGFQGNSPLHF.

This rearrangement joins TRBV30 to TRBJ1-1; perhaps TRBD1 as D (5 bases). Trimming pared 4 bases from V and 4 bases from J, leaving 22 bases between. Germline values: CDR1 GTSNPN, CDR2 SVGIG (reference sequence). This CDR3 comprises 16 residues. CDR3: CAWINRDGGSGTEAFF. CDR3 sequence (DNA): TGTGCCTGGATAAACCGGGACGGGGGGTCGGGCACTGAAGCTTTCTTT.

This clone was picked up one time. This chain joins TRBV4-1 and TRBJ2-1; D not certain. V was cut by 0 bases and J by 4 bases, with 7 bases left in between. The CDR3 covers 14 residues. CDR1 is MGHRA, CDR2 YSYEKL, per germline. The CDR3 protein is CASSQDNGYNEQFF. In nucleotides, the CDR3 is TGCGCCAGCAGCCAAGATAACGGGTACAATGAGCAGTTCTTC.

This chain joins TRBV9 and TRBJ1-1, with 10 nucleotides matching TRBD1. The CDR3 totals 16 residues. After removal of 0 bases from V and 10 bases from J, the junction contained 12 bases not matched to a gene. Germline V gene sequence: CDR1 SGDLS, CDR2 YYNGEE. The CDR3 reads CASSVDPGQGYWAAFF. CDR3 DNA: TGTGCCAGCAGCGTAGACCCGGGACAGGGGTATTGGGCAGCTTTCTTT.

This clone was picked up a small number of times. V is TRBV7-9 and J is TRBJ1-1; tentatively, D is TRBD1 (5 bases). V was pared by 7 bases and J by 0 bases, with 12 bases between. This CDR3 spans 14 amino acids. CDR1 and CDR2 from the germline V gene are SEHNR and FQNEAQ (reference sequence). CDR3 amino acids: CASNRGGLNTEAFF. Here the CDR3 DNA reads TGTGCCAGCAATAGGGGAGGGCTGAACACTGAAGCTTTCTTT.

The chain carries TRBV27 and TRBJ2-7; the D gene is possibly TRBD1 (6 bases). Germline V gives CDR1 MNHEY, CDR2 SMNVEV (reference sequence). The CDR3 spans 16 residues. Trimming left V 5 bases short and J 0 bases short, with 17 bases between. CDR3 loop: CASSPRTAPSSYEQYF. The CDR3 DNA reads TGTGCCAGCAGTCCGAGGACAGCCCCGAGCTCCTACGAGCAGTACTTC.

The rearrangement uses TRBV18 and TRBJ1-6; D is ambiguous. V was pared by 1 base and J by 8 bases, with 12 bases between. This CDR3 is built from 15 residues. The germline CDR1 and CDR2 sequences are KGHSH and LQKENI. The CDR3 DNA reads TGTGCCAGCTCACCACGGGAGGTTGACTATTCACCCCTCCACTTT. It is translated as CASSPREVDYSPLHF.

The chain uses TRBV18 and TRBJ1-5; D gene ambiguous. The CDR3 totals 14 residues. The germline V and J ends were trimmed by 0 bases and 0 bases, with 3 bases remaining between them. The germline CDR1 and CDR2 sequences are KGHSH and LQKENI. The CDR3 DNA follows: TGTGCCAGCTCACCACCTTATAGCAATCAGCCCCAGCATTTT. Its translation: CASSPPYSNQPQHF.

The chain carries TRBV6-5 and TRBJ1-2; 7 nucleotides agree with TRBD1. Germline V lookup: CDR1 MNHEY, CDR2 SVGAGI. The CDR3 runs to 13 residues. J gave up 5 bases and V 6 bases, and 6 bases lay outside the gene matches. The CDR3 is CASRLDREYGYTF. Written as DNA, the CDR3 is TGTGCCAGCAGGTTAGACAGGGAGTATGGCTACACCTTC.

The chain carries TRBV5-1 and TRBJ2-7; 9 bases fit TRBD1. The germline V gene encodes CDR1 SGHRS and CDR2 YFSETQ. This CDR3 spans 15 amino acids. With V trimmed by 4 bases and J by 0 bases, 5 bases remained unmatched. The chain's CDR3 is CASSQQGQGSYEQYF. CDR3 DNA sequence: TGCGCCAGCAGCCAACAGGGACAGGGCTCCTACGAGCAGTACTTC.

The chain joins TRBV19 to TRBJ2-7; D is perhaps TRBD2 (6 bases). Germline CDR1 and CDR2: LNHDA and SQIVND (reference sequence). This CDR3 spans 14 amino acids. The V end lost 6 bases, the J end lost 0 bases, and 12 bases lay between the germline ends. The DNA of the CDR3 is TGTGCCAGTAGCGCCGGGCGGGACTCCTACGAGCAGTACTTC. Encoded protein: CASSAGRDSYEQYF.

The rearrangement joins TRBV11-2 to TRBJ2-7; perhaps TRBD1 as D (6 bases). Trimming left V 5 bases short and J 4 bases short, with 15 bases between. The CDR3 runs 14 residues. CDR1 and CDR2 (germline): SGHAT, FQNNGV. CDR3 protein: CASSPMTGGYEQYF. The CDR3 nucleotides read TGTGCCAGCAGCCCAATGACAGGCGGGTACGAGCAGTACTTC.

CDR3 region: CASSPRVTDTQYF. DNA for the CDR3: TGTGCCAGCAGTCCTCGAGTCACAGATACGCAGTATTTT. The chain is built from TRBV2 and TRBJ2-3; no reliable D call. Germline lookup yields CDR1 SNHLY and CDR2 FYNNEI. The CDR3 runs 13 residues. Trimming took 5 bases from V and 2 from J, leaving 8 bases between them.

The genes are TRBV19 and TRBJ1-4; D remains ambiguous. Germline V lookup: CDR1 LNHDA, CDR2 SQIVND (reference sequence). The CDR3 runs to 14 residues. V shed 8 bases and J shed 5 bases, with 15 bases lying between them. CDR3 protein: CASGRVGSNEKLFF. The CDR3 DNA is TGTGCCAGTGGTCGAGTCGGTTCAAATGAAAAACTGTTTTTT.